This TCR beta chain comes out of a study of blood T cell repertoires in COVID-19. The overall study: Nucleic acid was either cDNA or gDNA, and it came from T cells, B-cell-depleted T cells, or PBMCs.

TCRdb keeps only in-frame clones here, not all; method: immunoSEQ multiplex PCR. The data contain about 300,000 clones, around 90% of them singletons. Cohort 3 recovered donors had two negative PCRs, clearance, or symptom resolution. Germline assignment: CDR1 LGHDT and CDR2 YNNKEL (reference sequence). This CDR3 is built from 13 residues. Trimming took 4 bases from V and 6 from J; bases not matched to a gene: 4. The sequence came from a woman in her forties who had recovered from COVID-19. Material: PBMCs or T cells enriched from blood (not recorded which). The V call is TRBV3-1 (or the pseudogene TRBV3-2), the J call TRBJ2-7; 9 bases agree with TRBD2. In nucleotides, the CDR3 is TGTGCCAGCAGCCCGGGACTAGCAATCGAGCAGTACTTC. Amino acids: CASSPGLAIEQYF.